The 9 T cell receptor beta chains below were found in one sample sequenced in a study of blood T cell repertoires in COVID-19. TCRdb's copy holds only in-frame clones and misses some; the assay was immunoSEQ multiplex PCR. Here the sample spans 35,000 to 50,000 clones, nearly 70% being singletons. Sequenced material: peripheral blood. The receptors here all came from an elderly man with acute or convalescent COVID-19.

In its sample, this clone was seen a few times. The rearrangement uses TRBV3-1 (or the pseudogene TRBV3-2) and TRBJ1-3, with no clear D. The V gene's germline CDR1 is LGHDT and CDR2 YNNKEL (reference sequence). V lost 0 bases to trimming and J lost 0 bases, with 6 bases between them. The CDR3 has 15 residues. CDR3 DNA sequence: TGTGCCAGCAGCCAAGAGGGGAGCTCTGGAAACACCATATATTTT. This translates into CASSQEGSSGNTIYF.

The CDR3 reads CASSDQGSGYTF. Here the CDR3 DNA reads TGTGCCAGCAGTGATCAGGGTTCAGGCTACACCTTC. V gene TRBV6-1 combines with J gene TRBJ1-2, with a possible D match to TRBD1 (5 bases). Looked up from germline, CDR1 is MNHNS and CDR2 is SASEGT. The CDR3 spans 12 residues. V lost 3 bases to trimming and J lost 8 bases, with 10 bases between them.

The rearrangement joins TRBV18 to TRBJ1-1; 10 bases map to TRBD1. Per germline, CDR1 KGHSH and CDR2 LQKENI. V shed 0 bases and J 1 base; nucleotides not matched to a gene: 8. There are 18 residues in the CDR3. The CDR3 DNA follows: TGTGCCAGCTCACCACCGGTCCGGGACAGGGGTGCGAACACTGAAGCTTTCTTT. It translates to CASSPPVRDRGANTEAFF.

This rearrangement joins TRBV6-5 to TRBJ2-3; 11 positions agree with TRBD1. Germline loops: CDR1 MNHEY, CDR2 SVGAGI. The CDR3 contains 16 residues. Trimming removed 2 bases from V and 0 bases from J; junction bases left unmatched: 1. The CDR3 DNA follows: TGTGCCAGCAGTTACGGGACAGGGGGTAGCACAGATACGCAGTATTTT. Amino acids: CASSYGTGGSTDTQYF.

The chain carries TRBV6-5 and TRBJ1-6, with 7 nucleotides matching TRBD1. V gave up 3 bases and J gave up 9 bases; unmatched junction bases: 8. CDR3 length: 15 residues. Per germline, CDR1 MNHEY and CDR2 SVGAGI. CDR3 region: CASSYPKGQPSPLHF. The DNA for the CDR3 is TGTGCCAGCAGTTATCCGAAGGGACAGCCTTCACCCCTCCACTTT.

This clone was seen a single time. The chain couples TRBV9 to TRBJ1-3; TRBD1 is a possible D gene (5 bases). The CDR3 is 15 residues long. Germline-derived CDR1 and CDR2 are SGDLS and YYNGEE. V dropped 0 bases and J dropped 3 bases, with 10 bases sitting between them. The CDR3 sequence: CASSVEGVFGNTIYF. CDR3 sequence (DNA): TGTGCCAGCAGCGTAGAAGGGGTTTTTGGAAACACCATATATTTT. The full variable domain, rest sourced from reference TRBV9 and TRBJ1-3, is DSGVTQTPKHLITATGQRVTLRCSPRSGDLSVYWYQQSLDQGLQFLIQYYNGEERAKGNILERFSAQQFPDLHSELNLSSLELGDSALYFCASSVEGVFGNTIYFGEGSWLTVV.

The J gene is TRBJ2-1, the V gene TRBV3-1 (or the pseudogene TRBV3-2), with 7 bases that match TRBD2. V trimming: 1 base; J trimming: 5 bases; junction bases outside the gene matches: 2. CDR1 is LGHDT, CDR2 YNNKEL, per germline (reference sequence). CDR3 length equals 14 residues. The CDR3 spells CASSQARGDNEQFF. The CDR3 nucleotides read TGTGCCAGCAGCCAAGCCCGGGGGGACAATGAGCAGTTCTTC.

The CDR3 nucleotides read TGTGCCAGCAGCCAAGATTTAGGCAGGCAGAAAGAGACCCAGTACTTC. This sequence encodes CASSQDLGRQKETQYF. The chain links TRBV4-2 to TRBJ2-5; D unresolved. V lost 0 bases and J 3 bases, leaving 14 bases between the germline ends. The CDR3 is 16 amino acids. Germline V gives CDR1 LGHNA, CDR2 YNFKEQ.

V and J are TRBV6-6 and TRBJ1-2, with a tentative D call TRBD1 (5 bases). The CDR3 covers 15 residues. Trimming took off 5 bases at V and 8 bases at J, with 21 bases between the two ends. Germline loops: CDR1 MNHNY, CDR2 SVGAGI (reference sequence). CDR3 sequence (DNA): TGTGCCAGCAGTAACCTAGATCGGGGGATAGGCGGCTACACCTTC. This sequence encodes CASSNLDRGIGGYTF.